The TCR beta chain under discussion was sequenced for a study of CD8+ T cells in alopecia areata. Study findings and constraints: Mice showed TCR sharing more clearly than patients did, possibly owing to HLA. Researchers report lesional scalp, most notably alopecia totalis/universalis, outstripped normal scalp in clonality.

cDNA serving as the sequencing template came from extracted, reverse transcribed RNA. Measured with immunoSEQ multiplex PCR; TCRdb has only the in-frame clones, and not every one. Of under 300,000 clones listed, under 80% are singletons. The table lists this clone with a count of one. Its specificity is not known. The investigators collected lesional scalp punch biopsies and peripheral blood from alopecia areata patients. V shed 3 bases and J 0 bases; nucleotides not matched to a gene: 9. Germline-derived CDR1 and CDR2 are SGHNT and YYREEE (reference sequence). This CDR3 spans 16 amino acids. The chain employs TRBV5-4 and TRBJ2-7, with TRBD2 matching 7 bases. The TCR originated in a human donor with alopecia areata. The material was CD4+ T cells sorted from blood, obtained at week 0. The CDR3 DNA sequence: TGTGCCAGCAGCTCCCAGACTAGCTCTAGCTCCTACGAGCAGTACTTC. Translated: CASSSQTSSSSYEQYF.